The 18 T cell receptor beta chains presented below share a single source sample, sequenced in a study of T cell changes during pregnancy in multiple sclerosis. Data came from immunoSEQ multiplex PCR; TCRdb stores just in-frame clones and leaves some out. The sample carries about 39,000 clones, approximately 92% recorded once. The source was CD8+ T cells from peripheral blood mononuclear cells, collected before pregnancy. All receptors derive from a female donor with multiple sclerosis, enrolled in a pregnancy study.

The rearrangement links TRBV9 to TRBJ2-7; tentative D call: TRBD1 (5 bases). Trimming shortened V by 3 bases and J by 5 bases, and 12 bases separated the two germline ends. From germline, CDR1 is SGDLS and CDR2 YYNGEE. This CDR3 is built from 13 residues. Here the CDR3 reads CASSGSGFHEQYF. Here the CDR3 DNA reads TGTGCCAGCAGCGGATCAGGGTTCCACGAGCAGTACTTC.

This chain joins TRBV28 and TRBJ2-7; D remains ambiguous. The length of the CDR3 is 15 residues. V was cut by 5 bases and J by 2 bases, with 16 bases left in between. Germline V gene data show CDR1 as MDHEN and CDR2 as SYDVKM. CDR3 coding DNA: TGTGCCAGCAGTGGGTTGAACAGCTCCGCCTACGAGCAGTACTTC. This gives the protein CASSGLNSSAYEQYF.

This clone was counted between two and nine times. This chain links TRBV9 with TRBJ1-1, with D perhaps TRBD1 (6 bases). The CDR3 extends over 15 amino acids. V shed 3 bases and J shed 0 bases, with 12 bases lying between them. CDR1 SGDLS and CDR2 YYNGEE come from the germline V gene. The CDR3 here is CASSGDNGMNTEAFF. The CDR3 nucleotides are TGTGCCAGCAGCGGGGACAATGGGATGAACACTGAAGCTTTCTTT.

The rearrangement links TRBV6-5 to TRBJ2-2, with 10 positions matching TRBD1. V shed 6 bases and J 6 bases; nucleotides not matched to a gene: 4. The CDR3 is made up of 14 amino acids. Germline V gene data show CDR1 as MNHEY and CDR2 as SVGAGI. The CDR3 DNA reads TGTGCCAGCAGCACCGGGACAGGGGCCGGGGAGCTGTTTTTT. The encoded protein is CASSTGTGAGELFF.

The chain combines TRBV7-6 with TRBJ2-1, with TRBD2 identical over 13 bases. The CDR3 extends over 16 amino acids. The V and J ends lost 5 bases and 4 bases, in that order; junction bases with no gene match: 5. The germline gives CDR1 SGHVS, CDR2 FNYEAQ. The CDR3 loop reads CASSPTSGGLYNEQFF. CDR3 in DNA: TGTGCCAGCAGCCCGACTAGCGGGGGGCTTTACAATGAGCAGTTCTTC. Full variable domain (outside the CDR3, taken from reference TRBV7-6 and TRBJ2-1): GAGVSQSPRYKVTKRGQDVALRCDPISGHVSLYWYRQALGQGPEFLTYFNYEAQQDKSGLPNDRFSAERPEGSISTLTIQRTEQRDSAMYRCASSPTSGGLYNEQFFGPGTRLTVL.

This clone was observed a single time. This rearrangement joins TRBV15 to TRBJ2-3, with TRBD1 matching 7 bases. Germline assignment: CDR1 LNHNV and CDR2 YYDKDF (reference sequence). This CDR3 comprises 16 residues. V lost 2 bases, J lost 0 bases, and 5 bases stayed unmatched. The CDR3 sequence: CATSRTTGVSTDTQYF. DNA of the CDR3: TGTGCCACCAGCAGAACAACAGGGGTGAGCACAGATACGCAGTATTTT. Full variable domain (remainder filled in from reference TRBV15 and TRBJ2-3): DAMVIQNPRYQVTQFGKPVTLSCSQTLNHNVMYWYQQKSSQAPKLLFHYYDKDFNNEADTPDNFQSRRPNTSFCFLDIRSPGLGDTAMYLCATSRTTGVSTDTQYFGPGTRLTVL.

The chain carries TRBV2 and TRBJ1-5; D is ambiguous. V shed 2 bases and J shed 0 bases, with 8 bases lying between them. CDR1 and CDR2 (germline): SNHLY, FYNNEI. This CDR3 is 15 amino acids long. The CDR3 spells CASSETPGSNQPQHF. In nucleotides, the CDR3 is TGTGCCAGCAGTGAAACGCCAGGTAGCAATCAGCCCCAGCATTTT.

This clone was counted only a few times. The chain uses TRBV6-5 and TRBJ1-6, with D unclear. V shed 4 bases and J shed 11 bases, with 15 bases lying between them. This CDR3 region has 14 residues. Germline loops: CDR1 MNHEY, CDR2 SVGAGI. The CDR3 loop is CASSLSVSLPPLHF. The CDR3, as DNA: TGTGCCAGCAGTTTGTCGGTCTCCTTACCACCCCTCCACTTT.

The CDR3 region is CASSSNSGGKNEQFF. As DNA, the CDR3 is TGTGCCAGCAGCTCCAATAGCGGGGGGAAGAATGAGCAGTTCTTC. The genes are TRBV11-2 and TRBJ2-1; 10 bases match TRBD2. The CDR3 extends over 15 amino acids. Germline V CDR1 and CDR2: SGHAT, FQNNGV. V was clipped by 4 bases and J by 7 bases; unmatched bases: 7. The variable domain in full, with the rest retrieved from reference TRBV11-2 and TRBJ2-1, is EAGVAQSPRYKIIEKRQSVAFWCNPISGHATLYWYQQILGQGPKLLIQFQNNGVVDDSQLPKDRFSAERLKGVDSTLKIQPAKLEDSAVYLCASSSNSGGKNEQFFGPGTRLTVL.

The rearrangement links TRBV5-1 to TRBJ2-7; 13 bases fit TRBD2. The J segment lost 0 bases and the V segment lost 4 bases, leaving 10 bases of the junction unmatched. The CDR3 is made up of 18 amino acids. Germline assignment: CDR1 SGHRS and CDR2 YFSETQ. For the CDR3, the DNA is TGCGCCAGCAGCCCGGACCCGGGACTAGCGGGGTTCTCCTACGAGCAGTACTTC. Residues: CASSPDPGLAGFSYEQYF.

The CDR3 DNA reads as TGTGCCAGCAGTCGGCCGGGAATGAACACTGAAGCTTTCTTT. As protein: CASSRPGMNTEAFF. The V gene is TRBV25-1, the J gene TRBJ1-1; D remains ambiguous. CDR3 size: 14 residues. V was shortened by 5 bases and J by 0 bases, with 10 bases between the two germline ends. Looked up from germline, CDR1 is MGHDK and CDR2 is SYGVNS.

For this clone: An end of the junction differs from the germline gene, which may be a read error. The chain uses TRBV19 and TRBJ2-7; 10 nucleotides align to TRBD2. Germline V CDR1 and CDR2: LNHDA, SQIVND (reference sequence). The length of the CDR3 is 15 residues. This chain's CDR3 is CASSLEAGGPREQYF. The CDR3 DNA sequence: TGTGCCAGTAGTCTAGAAGCGGGGGGGCCGCGGGAGCAGTACTTC.

This chain connects TRBV6-1 to TRBJ1-3, with 7 nucleotides matching TRBD1. From germline, CDR1 is MNHNS and CDR2 SASEGT. The CDR3 spans 16 residues. The J segment lost 0 bases and the V segment lost 3 bases, leaving 5 bases of the junction unmatched. The CDR3 nucleotides read TGTGCCAGCAGTGACCCCCGGGACAGCTCTGGAAACACCATATATTTT. The encoded protein is CASSDPRDSSGNTIYF.

V and J are TRBV6-4 and TRBJ2-3; 9 positions agree with TRBD1. V shed 4 bases, J shed 3 bases, and the junction held 2 bases outside the gene matches. From germline, CDR1 is MRHNA and CDR2 SNTAGT. The CDR3 loop spans 14 amino acids. The CDR3 nucleotides read TGTGCCAGCAGTGTGACAGGGGGTACAGATACGCAGTATTTT. Amino acid sequence: CASSVTGGTDTQYF.

This clone was counted between two and nine times. The J gene is TRBJ1-2, the V gene TRBV11-2, with D uncertain. CDR1 and CDR2 from the germline V gene are SGHAT and FQNNGV. The germline V and J ends were trimmed by 5 bases and 10 bases, with 11 bases remaining between them. The CDR3 loop spans 11 amino acids. In nucleotides, the CDR3 is TGTGCCAGCAGCCGGGTTCGTGACTACACCTTC. Its protein is CASSRVRDYTF.

The chain carries TRBV9 and TRBJ2-3, with 9 bases aligning to TRBD2. This CDR3 is built from 15 residues. Germline CDR1 reads SGDLS; CDR2 reads YYNGEE. V shed 1 base, J shed 6 bases, and the junction held 6 bases outside the gene matches. The CDR3 region has the DNA TGTGCCAGCAGCGTACAGCGGGGGGCCTCCGATACGCAGTATTTT. Its protein is CASSVQRGASDTQYF.

V and J are TRBV5-1 and TRBJ2-6, with D possibly TRBD2 on 6 matching bases. The CDR3 sequence is 17 residues long. CDR1 is SGHRS and CDR2 is YFSETQ in the germline V gene. V lost 0 bases and J 2 bases, leaving 12 bases between the germline ends. DNA of the CDR3: TGCGCCAGCAGCTTGGAATGGAGGGCCCCTGGGGCCAACGTCCTGACTTTC. This sequence encodes CASSLEWRAPGANVLTF.

The chain uses TRBV12-5 and TRBJ2-2; maybe TRBD2 (6 bases). CDR3 length: 14 amino acids. The V gene's germline CDR1 is LGHNT and CDR2 FRNRAP. V lost 6 bases to trimming and J lost 13 bases, with 21 bases between them. The CDR3 DNA sequence: TGTGCTAGTGGCCCATCTGGCGGGGTGGACGGGCTGTTTTTT. Protein product: CASGPSGGVDGLFF.